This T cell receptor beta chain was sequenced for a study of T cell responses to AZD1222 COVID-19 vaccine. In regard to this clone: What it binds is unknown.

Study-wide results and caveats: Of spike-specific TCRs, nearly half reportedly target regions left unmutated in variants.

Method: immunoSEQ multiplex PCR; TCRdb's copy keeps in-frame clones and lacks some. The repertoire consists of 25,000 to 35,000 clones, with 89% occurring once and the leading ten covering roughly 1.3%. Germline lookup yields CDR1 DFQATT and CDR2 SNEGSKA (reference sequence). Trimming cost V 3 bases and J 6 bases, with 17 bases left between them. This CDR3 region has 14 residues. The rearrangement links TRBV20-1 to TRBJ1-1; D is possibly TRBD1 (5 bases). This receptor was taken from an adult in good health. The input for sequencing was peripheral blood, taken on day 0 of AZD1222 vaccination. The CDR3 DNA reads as TGCAGTGCTAGTATCCCCCAGGGTAGAGCTGAAGCTTTCTTT. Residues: CSASIPQGRAEAFF.